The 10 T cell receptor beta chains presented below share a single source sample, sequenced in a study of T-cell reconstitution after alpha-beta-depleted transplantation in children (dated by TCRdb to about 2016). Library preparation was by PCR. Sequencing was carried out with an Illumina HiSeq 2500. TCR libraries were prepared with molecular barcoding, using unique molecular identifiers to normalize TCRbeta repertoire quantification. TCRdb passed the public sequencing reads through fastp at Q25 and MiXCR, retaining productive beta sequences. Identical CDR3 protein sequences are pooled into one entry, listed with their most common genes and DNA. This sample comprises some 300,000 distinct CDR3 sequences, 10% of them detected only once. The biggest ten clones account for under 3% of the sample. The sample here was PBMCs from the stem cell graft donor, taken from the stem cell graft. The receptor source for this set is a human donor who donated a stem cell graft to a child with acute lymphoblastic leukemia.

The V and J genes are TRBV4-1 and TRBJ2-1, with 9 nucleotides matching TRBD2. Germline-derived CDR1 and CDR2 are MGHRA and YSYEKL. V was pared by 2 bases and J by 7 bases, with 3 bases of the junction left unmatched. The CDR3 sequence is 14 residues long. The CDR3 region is CASSQPTSGNEQFF. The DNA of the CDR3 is TGCGCCAGCAGCCAACCGACTAGCGGTAATGAGCAGTTCTTC.

Here the CDR3 DNA reads TGTGCCAGCAGTCCCGCGGCTATGCATCCAGGGACAGATACGCAGTATTTT. It translates to CASSPAAMHPGTDTQYF. V usage is TRBV27 and J usage is TRBJ2-3, with D possibly matching TRBD1 (5 bases). V lost 5 bases to trimming and J lost 3 bases, with 21 bases between them. Germline V lookup: CDR1 MNHEY, CDR2 SMNVEV (reference sequence). The CDR3 is made up of 17 amino acids.

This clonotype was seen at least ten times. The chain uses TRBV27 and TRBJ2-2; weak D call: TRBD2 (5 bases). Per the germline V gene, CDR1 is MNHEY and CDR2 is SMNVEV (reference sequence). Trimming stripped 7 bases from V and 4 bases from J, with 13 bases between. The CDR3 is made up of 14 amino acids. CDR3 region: CASTWTGGTGELFF. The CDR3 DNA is TGTGCCAGCACCTGGACTGGCGGCACCGGGGAGCTGTTTTTT.

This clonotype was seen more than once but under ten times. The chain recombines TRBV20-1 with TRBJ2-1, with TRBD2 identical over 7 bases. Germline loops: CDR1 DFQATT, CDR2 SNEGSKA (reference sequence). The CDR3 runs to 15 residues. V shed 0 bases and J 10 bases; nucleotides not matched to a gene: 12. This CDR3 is CSARDLAPSGGEQFF. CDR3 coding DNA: TGCAGTGCTAGAGATCTCGCCCCTAGCGGAGGGGAGCAGTTCTTC.

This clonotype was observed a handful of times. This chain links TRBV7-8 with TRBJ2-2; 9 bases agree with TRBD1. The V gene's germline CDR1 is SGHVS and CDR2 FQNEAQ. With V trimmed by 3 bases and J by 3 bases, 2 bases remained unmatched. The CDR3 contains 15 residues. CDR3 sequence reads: CASSFRDRDTGELFF. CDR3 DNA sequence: TGTGCCAGCAGCTTCCGGGACAGGGACACCGGGGAGCTGTTTTTT.

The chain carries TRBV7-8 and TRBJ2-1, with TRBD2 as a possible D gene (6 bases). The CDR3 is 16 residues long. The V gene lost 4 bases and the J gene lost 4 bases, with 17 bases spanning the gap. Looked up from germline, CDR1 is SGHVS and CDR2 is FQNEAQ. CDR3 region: CASSSEGLIRYNEQFF. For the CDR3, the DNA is TGTGCCAGCAGCTCGGAGGGACTGATACGATACAATGAGCAGTTCTTC.

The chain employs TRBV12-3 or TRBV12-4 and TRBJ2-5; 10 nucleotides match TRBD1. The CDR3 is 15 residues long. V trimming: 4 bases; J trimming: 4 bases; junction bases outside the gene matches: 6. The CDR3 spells CASSYPTGGVETQYF. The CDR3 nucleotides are TGTGCCAGCAGTTACCCGACAGGGGGCGTAGAGACCCAGTACTTC.

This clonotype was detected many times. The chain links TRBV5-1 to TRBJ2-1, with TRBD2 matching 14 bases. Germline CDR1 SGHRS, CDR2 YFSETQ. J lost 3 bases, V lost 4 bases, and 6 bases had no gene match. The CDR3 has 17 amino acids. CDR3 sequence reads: CASSPGLAGAFYNEQFF. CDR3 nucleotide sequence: TGCGCCAGCAGCCCGGGACTAGCGGGAGCATTCTACAATGAGCAGTTCTTC.

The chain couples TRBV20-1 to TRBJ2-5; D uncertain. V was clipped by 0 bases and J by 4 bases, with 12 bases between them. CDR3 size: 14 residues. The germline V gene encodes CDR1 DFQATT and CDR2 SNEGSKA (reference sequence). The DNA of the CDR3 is TGCAGTGCTAGAGATCCGGGCGGAAGAGAGACCCAGTACTTC. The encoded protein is CSARDPGGRETQYF.

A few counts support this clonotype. CDR3 DNA: TGTGCCAGCAGCTTGATGTCCGAGGGGGCGCGTGAAAAACTGTTTTTT. It translates to CASSLMSEGAREKLFF. The chain has TRBV7-2 and TRBJ1-4; TRBD1 aligns across 7 bases. From germline, CDR1 is SGHTA and CDR2 FQGNSA. The ends lost 3 bases at V and 7 bases at J; junction bases unmatched: 11. The CDR3 has 16 residues.